The clone carrying this TCR beta chain was recorded only once. What it recognizes is unknown. With V trimmed by 4 bases and J by 0 bases, 8 bases remained unmatched. This CDR3 comprises 18 residues. CDR1 and CDR2 from the germline V gene are SGHRS and YFSETQ. This sample is part of a study of graft-versus-host responses after intestinal transplantation. Study in general: Anti-thymocyte globulin was used for induction in all recipients, who then took tacrolimus and steroids for approximately 3 years.

Study outcomes and limitations: Allografts of patients with graft-donor T cell macrochimerism showed high graft-versus-host to host-versus-graft clone ratios. With peak circulating GvH clone levels came an association with early post-transplant HvG declines.

Some clones are missing from TCRdb's copy, which holds only in-frame ones; the method was immunoSEQ multiplex PCR. This sample has about 85,000 clones; 82% occur once, and the top ten carry around 0.86%. Sequencing used unstimulated CD4+ T cells sorted from spleen or lymph node cells, obtained before intestinal transplant. The receptor's source is a human donor who received an intestinal transplant. This sequence joins TRBV5-1 and TRBJ2-5; TRBD2 aligns across 14 bases. CDR3 protein: CASSLQTSGGVYQETQYF. The CDR3 nucleotides read TGCGCCAGCAGCCTACAGACTAGCGGGGGGGTGTACCAAGAGACCCAGTACTTC.